These 27 T cell receptor beta chains were all obtained from the same sample, sequenced in a study of spatial heterogeneity in lung cancer. Noted time point: blood at routine non-recurrence follow-up after resection. Unsorted whole RNA samples from tumor, nontumor lung or frozen PBMC were sequenced. TCRdb ran MiXCR on the 5' RACE reads and lists one entry per CDR3 protein. The sample carries more than 95,000 distinct CDR3 sequences, more than 10% recorded once. The source material was PBMCs, sampled at follow-up. The receptors were gathered from a male donor with early-stage non-small cell lung cancer.

The CDR3 nucleotides are TGTGCCAGCAGTTCCCTATTGGTAGCGGGGGCCCTCAAGGATACGCAGTATTTT. Protein sequence: CASSSLLVAGALKDTQYF. This sequence joins TRBV12-3 or TRBV12-4 and TRBJ2-3, with 9 nucleotides matching TRBD2. Trimming at V came to 4 bases and at J to 6 bases, leaving 17 bases not matched to a gene. CDR3 size: 18 residues.

This clonotype was counted between two and nine times. The chain employs TRBV12-3 or TRBV12-4 and TRBJ2-7; tentatively, D is TRBD2 (5 bases). The CDR3 has 15 residues. The V gene lost 6 bases and the J gene lost 0 bases, with 15 bases spanning the gap. CDR3 amino acids: CASRSGVGSSYEQYF. CDR3 sequence (DNA): TGTGCCAGCAGGTCCGGCGTTGGGAGCTCCTACGAGCAGTACTTC.

The table lists this clonotype with many counts. The V gene is TRBV29-1, the J gene TRBJ1-6, with TRBD1 matching over 11 bases. Per germline, CDR1 SQVTM and CDR2 ANQGSEA. CDR3 size: 13 residues. Trimming cost V 7 bases and J 10 bases; bases outside gene matches: 6. CDR3 protein: CSAAGTGGSPLHF. In DNA, the CDR3 is TGCAGCGCCGCCGGGACAGGGGGATCACCCCTCCACTTT.

The chain has TRBV28 and TRBJ2-3, with 9 nucleotides matching TRBD2. The germline gives CDR1 MDHEN, CDR2 SYDVKM. The length of the CDR3 is 14 residues. V shed 5 bases and J 4 bases; nucleotides not matched to a gene: 4. This CDR3 is CASSTGLAPDTQYF. CDR3 coding DNA: TGTGCCAGCAGTACGGGACTAGCACCAGATACGCAGTATTTT.

At least ten counts were recorded for this clonotype. The rearrangement uses TRBV7-3 and TRBJ1-1; maybe TRBD1 (5 bases). The CDR3 has 14 residues. V was pared by 5 bases and J by 2 bases, with 12 bases between. From germline, CDR1 is SGHTA and CDR2 FQGTGA. The CDR3 DNA reads TGTGCCAGCAGCCCTCCGGGACGCAACACTGAAGCTTTCTTT. Amino acids: CASSPPGRNTEAFF.

The rearrangement links TRBV24-1 to TRBJ1-2, with 9 nucleotides matching TRBD1. The CDR3 is 15 residues long. Germline V CDR1 and CDR2: KGHDR, SFDVKD. V was clipped by 3 bases and J by 4 bases; unmatched bases: 5. The CDR3 is CATSDEDRGRYGYTF. The CDR3 DNA reads TGTGCCACCAGTGATGAGGACAGGGGACGCTATGGCTACACCTTC.

The chain joins TRBV25-1 to TRBJ1-1; the D is unclear. Germline V gene sequence: CDR1 MGHDK, CDR2 SYGVNS. CDR3 length: 10 residues. V lost 6 bases and J lost 4, with 3 bases in between. The CDR3 reads CASRRTEAFF. In DNA form, the CDR3 reads TGTGCCAGCAGACGCACTGAAGCTTTCTTT.

This clonotype was detected many times. The J gene is TRBJ1-4, the V gene TRBV27; 10 bases line up with TRBD1. J gave up 5 bases and V 5 bases, and 8 bases lay outside the gene matches. The V gene's germline CDR1 is MNHEY and CDR2 SMNVEV (reference sequence). The CDR3 is 16 residues long. The chain's CDR3 is CASSPGPGQGNEKLFF. CDR3 sequence (DNA): TGTGCCAGCAGTCCAGGCCCGGGACAGGGGAATGAAAAACTGTTTTTT.

The sample holds a few counts of this clonotype. This chain connects TRBV6-5 to TRBJ2-5; D call uncertain. This CDR3 comprises 13 residues. CDR1 is MNHEY, CDR2 SVGAGI, per germline. The V end was cut by 5 bases, the J end by 0 bases, with 7 bases between. CDR3 coding DNA: TGTGCCAGCAGTCAACAGTACCAAGAGACCCAGTACTTC. Translating gives CASSQQYQETQYF.

This clonotype was observed many times. CDR3: CSVGRVDGYTF. The CDR3 nucleotides read TGCAGCGTTGGGCGGGTGGATGGCTACACCTTC. V usage is TRBV29-1 and J usage is TRBJ1-2; D is ambiguous. CDR3 length equals 11 residues. The ends were cut back, 4 bases at V and 6 bases at J, with 9 bases in the middle. Germline assignment: CDR1 SQVTM and CDR2 ANQGSEA. The complete variable domain, with remaining parts taken from reference TRBV29-1 and TRBJ1-2, reads SAVISQKPSRDICQRGTSLTIQCQVDSQVTMMFWYRQQPGQSLTLIATANQGSEATYESGFVIDKFPISRPNLTFSTLTVSNMSPEDSSIYLCSVGRVDGYTFGSGTRLTVV.

This clonotype was detected only a few times. The chain is built from TRBV9 and TRBJ2-5, with 9 bases aligning to TRBD1. Trimming at V came to 4 bases and at J to 1 base, leaving 5 bases not matched to a gene. CDR1 is SGDLS, CDR2 YYNGEE, per germline. This CDR3 comprises 15 residues. CDR3 coding DNA: TGTGCCAGCAGCCTTCGGGGACAGGGCCAAGAGACCCAGTACTTC. Translating gives CASSLRGQGQETQYF.

In this sample, this clonotype turned up many times. The genes are TRBV7-9 and TRBJ1-5; no firm D call. The CDR3 has 14 residues. Trimming stripped 4 bases from V and 3 bases from J, with 10 bases between. Germline loops: CDR1 SEHNR, CDR2 FQNEAQ (reference sequence). This CDR3 is CASSSLGSNQPQHF. CDR3 DNA: TGTGCCAGCAGCTCCCTGGGCTCCAATCAGCCCCAGCATTTT.

This clonotype came up many times. The chain carries TRBV5-1 and TRBJ2-1; TRBD2 agrees at 10 bases. V trimming: 2 bases; J trimming: 11 bases; junction bases outside the gene matches: 4. Germline V gene sequence: CDR1 SGHRS, CDR2 YFSETQ. The CDR3 runs to 13 residues. The CDR3 region is CASSLGTSEQQFF. In DNA, the CDR3 is TGCGCCAGCAGCTTAGGGACTAGCGAGCAGCAGTTCTTC.

This chain joins TRBV9 and TRBJ1-5; D not certain. The germline CDR1 and CDR2 sequences are SGDLS and YYNGEE. The CDR3 is made up of 15 amino acids. Trimming removed 0 bases from V and 0 bases from J, with 7 bases in between. Here the CDR3 reads CASSVAGNSNQPQHF. Here the CDR3 DNA reads TGTGCCAGCAGCGTAGCCGGGAATAGCAATCAGCCCCAGCATTTT. Together with reference TRBV9 and TRBJ1-5, the CDR3 gives the full variable domain: DSGVTQTPKHLITATGQRVTLRCSPRSGDLSVYWYQQSLDQGLQFLIQYYNGEERAKGNILERFSAQQFPDLHSELNLSSLELGDSALYFCASSVAGNSNQPQHFGDGTRLSIL.

This clonotype has ten or more counts. The V call is TRBV6-5, the J call TRBJ2-3; 11 bases align to TRBD1. Trimming took 5 bases from V and 5 from J; bases not matched to a gene: 6. This CDR3 spans 15 amino acids. Germline lookup yields CDR1 MNHEY and CDR2 SVGAGI. The DNA of the CDR3 is TGTGCCAGCAGTCGGGCCGGGACAGGGGGAGATACGCAGTATTTT. It codes for CASSRAGTGGDTQYF.

The chain carries TRBV5-1 and TRBJ1-5; TRBD1 is a possible D gene (6 bases). V shed 0 bases and J shed 10 bases, with 14 bases lying between them. The CDR3 covers 14 residues. Germline V gene sequence: CDR1 SGHRS, CDR2 YFSETQ. CDR3 DNA: TGCGCCAGCAGCTTGGGACAGGACATCAGCCCCCAGCATTTT. As protein: CASSLGQDISPQHF.

Only a few counts were recorded for this clonotype. The rearrangement uses TRBV24-1 and TRBJ2-3; D is unresolved. CDR3 length: 14 amino acids. Germline values: CDR1 KGHDR, CDR2 SFDVKD. Trimming pared 3 bases from V and 1 base from J, leaving 7 bases between. The CDR3 nucleotides are TGTGCCACCAGTGATCGGGCCCGCACAGATACGCAGTATTTT. Translation gives CATSDRARTDTQYF.

This chain connects TRBV28 to TRBJ1-6; D remains unclear. Germline CDR1 is MDHEN and CDR2 is SYDVKM. The V gene lost 7 bases and the J gene lost 8 bases, with 9 bases spanning the gap. This CDR3 is 12 amino acids long. CDR3 nucleotides: TGTGCCAGCAACAAACTCGATTCACCCCTCCACTTT. Translated: CASNKLDSPLHF.

In this sample, this clonotype turned up many times. The chain couples TRBV20-1 to TRBJ2-3, with 7 bases identical to TRBD1. Trimming removed 6 bases from V and 2 bases from J; junction bases left unmatched: 8. The CDR3 consists of 14 residues. Per the germline V gene, CDR1 is DFQATT and CDR2 is SNEGSKA (reference sequence). The DNA of the CDR3 is TGCAGTGCCCCGGGGCAGGGGGTCACAGATACGCAGTATTTT. Translating it yields CSAPGQGVTDTQYF.

This chain uses TRBV6-4 with TRBJ2-3; D remains ambiguous. CDR1 and CDR2 from the germline V gene are MRHNA and SNTAGT. Trimming cost V 5 bases and J 2 bases, with 11 bases left between them. This CDR3 contains 14 residues. The CDR3 here is CASSRDHNTDTQYF. The CDR3 DNA reads as TGTGCCAGCAGTCGCGATCATAACACAGATACGCAGTATTTT.

The CDR3 region is CASSYYGQGRSGANVLTF. In DNA form, the CDR3 reads TGTGCCAGCAGTTACTACGGACAGGGCCGCTCTGGGGCCAACGTCCTGACTTTC. The chain recombines TRBV6-5 with TRBJ2-6, with 8 bases aligning to TRBD1. Looked up from germline, CDR1 is MNHEY and CDR2 is SVGAGI. Unmatched junction bases numbered 5, after V lost 1 base and J lost 0 bases. This CDR3 region has 18 residues.

The V call is TRBV12-3 or TRBV12-4, the J call TRBJ2-7, with D perhaps given as TRBD1 or TRBD2 (5 bases each). This CDR3 is 12 amino acids long. V was pared by 6 bases and J by 9 bases, with 15 bases between. For the CDR3, the DNA is TGTGCCAGCAGCCGGGGCCCCACTGGGCAGTACTTC. Its protein is CASSRGPTGQYF.

This clonotype occurred many times. The chain has TRBV4-2 and TRBJ1-4, with D perhaps matching TRBD1 (5 bases). V shed 6 bases and J shed 7 bases, with 9 bases lying between them. CDR3 length equals 12 residues. CDR1 is LGHNA and CDR2 is YNFKEQ in the germline V gene. The CDR3 DNA reads as TGTGCCAGCAGAGGGACCGGTGAAAAACTGTTTTTT. It encodes CASRGTGEKLFF.

This clonotype was detected ten times or more. This sequence joins TRBV10-3 and TRBJ2-3, with D possibly TRBD2 on 5 matching bases. The CDR3 consists of 18 residues. Trimming pared 0 bases from V and 0 bases from J, leaving 16 bases between. Germline-derived CDR1 and CDR2 are ENHRY and SYGVKD. In DNA, the CDR3 is TGTGCCATCAGTGAGTCAGCGGCGTCCTTATTGAGCACAGATACGCAGTATTTT. This sequence encodes CAISESAASLLSTDTQYF.

This chain links TRBV30 with TRBJ1-4; TRBD1 is a possible D gene (5 bases). This CDR3 comprises 16 residues. V was trimmed by 4 bases and J by 0 bases, leaving 15 bases between them. Germline lookup yields CDR1 GTSNPN and CDR2 SVGIG (reference sequence). CDR3 region: CAWTGSAIATNEKLFF. Written as DNA, the CDR3 is TGTGCCTGGACAGGGTCAGCTATTGCAACTAATGAAAAACTGTTTTTT.

The CDR3 region is CASMLSTDTQYF. The CDR3, as DNA: TGTGCCAGCATGCTCAGCACAGATACGCAGTATTTT. V gene TRBV2 combines with J gene TRBJ2-3, with unresolved D. Trimming removed 7 bases from V and 0 bases from J, with 5 bases in between. The CDR3 totals 12 residues. Per the germline V gene, CDR1 is SNHLY and CDR2 is FYNNEI.

The J gene is TRBJ2-7, the V gene TRBV5-4; TRBD2 matches 12 bases. CDR3 size: 16 residues. Trimming at V came to 0 bases and at J to 7 bases, leaving 8 bases not matched to a gene. Germline values: CDR1 SGHNT, CDR2 YYREEE (reference sequence). CDR3 in amino acids: CASSLAATSGGFEQYF. CDR3 in DNA: TGTGCCAGCAGCTTGGCCGCGACTAGCGGGGGCTTTGAGCAGTACTTC.